Listed here is a single T cell receptor (beta chain). Its antigen is unidentified. This specimen belongs to a study of shared clonotypes between healthy human individuals. The overall study: Participating donors consisted of two women and a few men aged 18 to 49.

The CDR3 runs to 13 residues. Per the germline V gene, CDR1 is ENHRY and CDR2 is SYGVKD. The V end lost 3 bases, the J end lost 5 bases, and 11 bases lay between the germline ends. Each subset's genomic DNA was split evenly across several immunoSEQ plates. This table comes from immunoSEQ multiplex PCR, and its TCRdb copy is limited to in-frame clones, with some not included. Of around 370,000 clones in the sample, approximately 97% were seen once. Study-wide points: Generally, naive subsets came out with larger estimated richness than memory subsets.

The chain has TRBV10-3 and TRBJ2-7; D might be TRBD2 (5 bases). The sequenced sample consisted of memory CD8+ T cells sorted from blood. Subset: CD45RO+ cells pooled with CCR7-negative TemRA cells. The clonotype comes from a man under 40 in good health. The CDR3 DNA sequence: TGTGCCATCAGTGAACTAGGACCCCACGAGCAGTACTTC. It encodes CAISELGPHEQYF.